Presented here are 12 T cell receptor beta chains from one specimen sequenced in a study of shared clonotypes between healthy human individuals. The table came from immunoSEQ multiplex PCR; TCRdb's copy has only in-frame clones and leaves some out. The data hold around 2,000,000 clones, with 85% to 95% observed a single time. Sequencing was performed on naive CD4+ T cells sorted from blood. Noted subset: CD45RA+ positively selected. These receptors originate from a man younger than 30 in good health.

The CDR3 nucleotides read TGTGCCAGCTCACCAATAGGACTAGCGGGAGCCTACGAGCAGTACTTC. This sequence encodes CASSPIGLAGAYEQYF. J is TRBJ2-7 and V is TRBV18; 13 bases agree with TRBD2. There are 16 residues in the CDR3. Germline CDR1 is KGHSH and CDR2 is LQKENI. With V trimmed by 2 bases and J by 2 bases, 3 bases remained unmatched.

The V gene is TRBV28, the J gene TRBJ2-7; D unclear. Trimming took 8 bases from V and 5 from J, leaving 16 bases between them. Germline assignment: CDR1 MDHEN and CDR2 SYDVKM. CDR3 length: 13 residues. The CDR3 protein is CASLGSKGHEQYF. As DNA, the CDR3 is TGTGCCAGCCTTGGGTCGAAGGGCCACGAGCAGTACTTC.

The genes are TRBV29-1 and TRBJ2-3, with 7 bases identical to TRBD2. V lost 1 base to trimming and J lost 2 bases; unmatched junction nucleotides: 6. This CDR3 comprises 15 residues. Germline V gene data show CDR1 as SQVTM and CDR2 as ANQGSEA. CDR3 nucleotides: TGCAGCGTTGAAGTCGGACTAGTGTCCACAGATACGCAGTATTTT. This translates into CSVEVGLVSTDTQYF.

V and J are TRBV11-2 and TRBJ1-6; TRBD1 might be the D (6 bases). CDR1 is SGHAT, CDR2 FQNNGV, per germline. With 5 bases removed from V and 10 bases from J, the gap between germline ends came to 21 bases. The CDR3 spans 16 residues. DNA of the CDR3: TGTGCCAGCAGCGCGCGCCCGGACAGTGTCGGGTCACCCCTCCACTTT. It codes for CASSARPDSVGSPLHF.

Comment on this clone: Other DNA sequences from this sample encode an identical CDR3 as well. The V and J genes are TRBV5-1 and TRBJ2-1, with D tentatively TRBD1 (5 bases). Germline CDR1 is SGHRS and CDR2 is YFSETQ. This CDR3 is 14 amino acids long. The ends were cut back, 2 bases at V and 4 bases at J, with 10 bases in the middle. Written as DNA, the CDR3 is TGCGCCAGCAGCTTAGGGCAGGGTTACAATGAGCAGTTCTTC. Translation gives CASSLGQGYNEQFF. Full variable domain (outside the CDR3, taken from reference TRBV5-1 and TRBJ2-1): KAGVTQTPRYLIKTRGQQVTLSCSPISGHRSVSWYQQTPGQGLQFLFEYFSETQRNKGNFPGRFSGRQFSNSRSEMNVSTLELGDSALYLCASSLGQGYNEQFFGPGTRLTVL.

J is TRBJ1-5 and V is TRBV7-2, with TRBD1 matching over 12 bases. V lost 5 bases to trimming and J lost 5 bases; unmatched junction nucleotides: 7. Germline CDR1 and CDR2: SGHTA and FQGNSA. This CDR3 spans 16 amino acids. The CDR3 loop reads CASSTTGTGGDQPQHF. For the CDR3, the DNA is TGTGCCAGCAGCACCACCGGGACAGGGGGCGATCAGCCCCAGCATTTT.

This chain connects TRBV5-1 to TRBJ1-1, with D possibly TRBD1 on 6 matching bases. CDR1 is SGHRS and CDR2 is YFSETQ in the germline V gene. This CDR3 region has 13 residues. V dropped 1 base and J dropped 5 bases, with 9 bases sitting between them. The CDR3 protein is CASSLPQGTEAFF. The CDR3 DNA sequence: TGCGCCAGCAGCTTGCCTCAGGGGACTGAAGCTTTCTTT.

Only one count was recorded for this clone. As DNA, the CDR3 is TGCGCCAGCAGCTTGGGGGTGCTAGCGTCCCAAGAGACCCAGTACTTC. The encoded protein is CASSLGVLASQETQYF. The chain uses TRBV5-1 and TRBJ2-5; D may be TRBD2 (6 bases). Germline V gene data show CDR1 as SGHRS and CDR2 as YFSETQ. This CDR3 is 16 amino acids long. Trimming removed 0 bases at V and 1 base at J, with 13 bases between.

In regard to this clone: Distinct nucleotide sequences in the sample also encode this CDR3. The genes are TRBV27 and TRBJ1-1; possible D gene TRBD1, 5 bases. The V end lost 4 bases, the J end lost 2 bases, and 11 bases lay between the germline ends. The CDR3 extends over 14 amino acids. Germline V gene lookup returns CDR1 MNHEY and CDR2 SMNVEV (reference sequence). CDR3 DNA sequence: TGTGCCAGCAGTTCCGGGACCGGCAACACTGAAGCTTTCTTT. It codes for CASSSGTGNTEAFF.

V gene TRBV5-2 combines with J gene TRBJ1-1; TRBD1 is the table's D call and was not checked against the DNA. TRBV5-2 is described as a pseudogene. This CDR3 comprises 13 residues. The CDR3 DNA is TGTGCCAGCAGCATCCAGGGGAACACTGAAGCTTTCTTT. This codes for CASSIQGNTEAFF.

CDR3 protein: CAIRGLADTGELFF. CDR3 nucleotide sequence: TGTGCCATCAGGGGACTAGCAGACACCGGGGAGCTGTTTTTT. This chain joins TRBV10-3 and TRBJ2-2; TRBD2 aligns across 9 bases. The CDR3 runs 14 residues. V trimming: 6 bases; J trimming: 3 bases; junction bases outside the gene matches: 2. Per germline, CDR1 ENHRY and CDR2 SYGVKD.

Points on this clone: At the DNA level, this CDR3 is encoded by other sequences in the same sample as well. The CDR3 DNA follows: TGTGCCAGCAGTGAGGAAGAGGGCCAGCCCCAGCATTTT. It codes for CASSEEEGQPQHF. This chain uses TRBV6-4 with TRBJ1-5; D uncertain. Germline V gives CDR1 MRHNA, CDR2 SNTAGT. CDR3 length: 13 residues. Between the trimmed V and J ends, which lost 3 bases and 7 bases, there was a span of 10 bases.